The 13 T cell receptor beta chains listed next were all sequenced from one sample in a study of human T cells and chemical hapten exposure. In TCRdb, the RACE reads were re-called with MiXCR into one record per CDR3 protein. The sample carries about 34,000 distinct CDR3 sequences, approximately 5% recorded once. The time point: healthy volunteer bleed at 6 weeks. Total RNA was isolated from whole blood that had not been fractionated. The specimen was whole blood. Source of these receptors: a human donor in good health. Some clones in this sample may be carry-over from other donors' samples.

This clonotype was seen more than once but under ten times. V is TRBV27 and J is TRBJ2-7, with 8 positions matching TRBD1. The CDR3 is made up of 15 amino acids. The germline V gene has CDR1 MNHEY and CDR2 SMNVEV (reference sequence). Trimming took 3 bases from V and 1 from J; bases not matched to a gene: 5. CDR3 in DNA: TGTGCCAGCAGTTTGCAGACAGGGGTATCCTACGAGCAGTACTTC. Protein product: CASSLQTGVSYEQYF.

This clonotype occurred many times. The chain couples TRBV28 to TRBJ2-5; 10 bases align to TRBD1. After removal of 3 bases from V and 0 bases from J, the junction contained 4 bases not matched to a gene. Looked up from germline, CDR1 is MDHEN and CDR2 is SYDVKM. The CDR3 is made up of 16 amino acids. The CDR3 here is CASSFKGQGYQETQYF. CDR3 coding DNA: TGTGCCAGCAGTTTCAAGGGACAGGGGTACCAAGAGACCCAGTACTTC.

In this sample, this clonotype turned up many times. The J gene is TRBJ1-2, the V gene TRBV20-1; D unclear. Trimming took off 3 bases at V and 8 bases at J, with 13 bases between the two ends. Per the germline V gene, CDR1 is DFQATT and CDR2 is SNEGSKA (reference sequence). The CDR3 runs to 12 residues. CDR3 sequence (DNA): TGCAGTGCTAGTTCACCGCTTTTCGGCTACACCTTC. Translating it yields CSASSPLFGYTF.

The chain has TRBV6-5 and TRBJ1-6; 9 bases fit TRBD1. There are 17 residues in the CDR3. V dropped 6 bases and J dropped 9; count of bases not matched to a gene: 15. Germline assignment: CDR1 MNHEY and CDR2 SVGAGI. This CDR3 reads CASSPGTGRDFTSPLHF. Written as DNA, the CDR3 is TGTGCCAGCAGCCCCGGGACAGGGAGAGATTTTACTTCACCCCTCCACTTT.

This clonotype has a count of ten or more. The rearrangement links TRBV5-1 to TRBJ2-3; D unresolved. Trimming removed 4 bases at V and 1 base at J, with 10 bases between. CDR3 length: 14 residues. From germline, CDR1 is SGHRS and CDR2 YFSETQ. The chain's CDR3 is CASSPFEGTDTQYF. Written as DNA, the CDR3 is TGCGCCAGCAGCCCCTTCGAGGGCACAGATACGCAGTATTTT.

The chain links TRBV7-2 to TRBJ2-1; 12 positions agree with TRBD2. Germline values: CDR1 SGHTA, CDR2 FQGNSA. V shed 4 bases, J shed 6 bases, and the junction held 4 bases outside the gene matches. CDR3 length: 15 residues. CDR3 DNA: TGTGCCAGCAGCTCACTAGCGGGAGGTGGCAATGAGCAGTTCTTC. Translating it yields CASSSLAGGGNEQFF.

This clonotype was detected ten times or more. This chain joins TRBV11-2 and TRBJ2-3; TRBD1 might be the D (6 bases). V was clipped by 0 bases and J by 2 bases, with 15 bases between them. Germline CDR1 and CDR2: SGHAT and FQNNGV. The CDR3 runs to 17 residues. CDR3 sequence reads: CASSLDRQGISTDTQYF. CDR3 DNA: TGTGCCAGCAGCTTAGATCGCCAGGGGATATCCACAGATACGCAGTATTTT.

This chain uses TRBV7-2 with TRBJ1-5, with D possibly matching TRBD1 (5 bases). Germline CDR1 reads SGHTA; CDR2 reads FQGNSA. Trimming removed 3 bases at V and 3 bases at J, with 9 bases between. The CDR3 runs 14 residues. CDR3 sequence reads: CASSLGRNNQPQHF. The CDR3 nucleotides read TGTGCCAGCAGCTTGGGACGGAACAATCAGCCCCAGCATTTT.

This clonotype was seen many times. V gene TRBV7-2 combines with J gene TRBJ2-7; unclear D gene. Trimming left V 3 bases short and J 5 bases short, with 17 bases between. The germline V gene has CDR1 SGHTA and CDR2 FQGNSA. The CDR3 extends over 15 amino acids. CDR3 in DNA: TGTGCCAGCAGCTTCGGGTTTGGGAAGGGCGACGAGCAGTACTTC. Translating gives CASSFGFGKGDEQYF.

CDR3 sequence: CASSSGDRYEQYF. The CDR3 DNA sequence: TGTGCCAGCAGTTCAGGGGACCGCTACGAGCAGTACTTC. This chain uses TRBV5-5 with TRBJ2-7; maybe TRBD1 (6 bases). The germline gives CDR1 SGHKS, CDR2 YYEKEE (reference sequence). V lost 5 bases and J lost 3, with 12 bases in between. The CDR3 loop spans 13 amino acids.

The rearrangement uses TRBV29-1 and TRBJ1-4; TRBD1 agrees at 9 bases. CDR1 is SQVTM and CDR2 is ANQGSEA in the germline V gene. V gave up 7 bases and J gave up 13 bases; unmatched junction bases: 10. CDR3 length equals 12 residues. The CDR3 sequence: CSALPGQGPLFF. CDR3 DNA: TGCAGCGCCCTCCCAGGACAGGGGCCACTGTTTTTT.

This chain connects TRBV10-3 to TRBJ1-2; D is perhaps TRBD1 (6 bases). The V gene lost 3 bases and the J gene lost 5 bases, with 13 bases spanning the gap. This CDR3 is built from 14 residues. Per the germline V gene, CDR1 is ENHRY and CDR2 is SYGVKD. The CDR3 reads CAISEGTIQYGYTF. CDR3 DNA: TGTGCCATCAGTGAAGGGACAATACAGTATGGCTACACCTTC.

CDR3 sequence (DNA): TGTGCCAGCAGCACAATAAGAATGAACACTGAAGCTTTCTTT. It specifies CASSTIRMNTEAFF. This sequence joins TRBV12-3 or TRBV12-4 and TRBJ1-1; no definite D call. V dropped 6 bases and J dropped 0 bases, with 11 bases sitting between them. This CDR3 contains 14 residues.